These 26 T cell receptor beta chains were sequenced from one sample in a study of Ad26.COV2.S vaccination and SARS-CoV-2 variants. The protocol was immunoSEQ multiplex PCR, while the TCRdb copy is restricted to in-frame clones and leaves out a portion. The data contain about 350,000 clones, about 88% of them seen just once; the ten biggest clones take up over 8.5%. This sample's treatment: 19 received Ad26.COV2.S at low or high dose, single or two shots; about 5 received placebo; per-sample allocation not given. Day 63 following the first vaccine or placebo injection was when the samples were taken. The sequencing here drew on peripheral blood, taken in a trial of Ad26.COV2.S vaccine versus placebo. The receptors here all came from a person aged 18-65 years who received the Ad26.COV2.S COVID-19 vaccine or a placebo.

This chain uses TRBV5-6 with TRBJ2-6; D not certain. The CDR3 extends over 13 amino acids. Trimming removed 4 bases at V and 5 bases at J, with 7 bases between. CDR1 is SGHDT, CDR2 YYEEEE, per germline. CDR3 region: CASSPLRANVLTF. For the CDR3, the DNA is TGTGCCAGCAGCCCCCTCCGGGCCAACGTCCTGACTTTC.

The CDR3 sequence: CASSLAGEIGTGELFF. The CDR3 coding sequence is TGCGCCAGCAGCTTGGCCGGGGAAATTGGCACCGGGGAGCTGTTTTTT. The chain recombines TRBV5-1 with TRBJ2-2; D may be TRBD2 (5 bases). The V gene's germline CDR1 is SGHRS and CDR2 YFSETQ. V was trimmed by 0 bases and J by 4 bases, leaving 13 bases between them. The CDR3 totals 16 residues. Based on the CDR3 plus reference TRBV5-1 and TRBJ2-2, the full variable domain is KAGVTQTPRYLIKTRGQQVTLSCSPISGHRSVSWYQQTPGQGLQFLFEYFSETQRNKGNFPGRFSGRQFSNSRSEMNVSTLELGDSALYLCASSLAGEIGTGELFFGEGSRLTVL.

The chain has TRBV19 and TRBJ1-5; D possibly corresponds to TRBD1 (5 bases). Looked up from germline, CDR1 is LNHDA and CDR2 is SQIVND (reference sequence). The CDR3 spans 16 residues. V was clipped by 5 bases and J by 4 bases, with 18 bases between them. The chain's CDR3 is CASSPGGGFSNQPQHF. The CDR3 nucleotides are TGTGCCAGTAGTCCCGGGGGAGGATTTTCGAATCAGCCCCAGCATTTT.

The CDR3 DNA is TGCGCCAGCAGCCCGACTAGCGGGGGGGGAGATACGCAGTATTTT. This gives the protein CASSPTSGGGDTQYF. The rearrangement uses TRBV10-2 and TRBJ2-3; 14 bases are shared with TRBD2. The J segment lost 5 bases and the V segment lost 6 bases, leaving 4 bases of the junction unmatched. This CDR3 has 15 amino acids. In germline, CDR1 is WSHSY, CDR2 SAAADI.

J is TRBJ2-1 and V is TRBV27, with TRBD2 as a possible D gene (5 bases). Per germline, CDR1 MNHEY and CDR2 SMNVEV (reference sequence). The CDR3 loop spans 16 amino acids. Trimming removed 6 bases from V and 3 bases from J, with 18 bases in between. CDR3: CASSTREDIFYNEQFF. The CDR3 DNA follows: TGTGCCAGCAGCACGAGGGAAGACATTTTCTACAATGAGCAGTTCTTC.

The rearrangement links TRBV19 to TRBJ1-5; a weak D match, TRBD1 (5 bases). V lost 2 bases and J lost 0, with 11 bases in between. There are 16 residues in the CDR3. In germline, CDR1 is LNHDA, CDR2 SQIVND (reference sequence). The CDR3 region is CASSIMGGYSNQPQHF. The CDR3 DNA sequence: TGTGCCAGTAGTATAATGGGGGGATATAGCAATCAGCCCCAGCATTTT.

CDR3 in DNA: TGTGCCAGCAGCCAAGCCCGGCTCAAAAACATTCAGTACTTC. Translating it yields CASSQARLKNIQYF. The rearrangement joins TRBV4-2 to TRBJ2-4; D remains ambiguous. From germline, CDR1 is LGHNA and CDR2 YNFKEQ. The CDR3 loop spans 14 amino acids. Trimming cost V 1 base and J 3 bases, with 7 bases left between them.

The V call is TRBV7-9, the J call TRBJ1-2; no definite D call. The CDR3 contains 13 residues. The germline V and J ends were trimmed by 6 bases and 2 bases, with 10 bases remaining between them. CDR1 and CDR2 from the germline V gene are SEHNR and FQNEAQ (reference sequence). Here the CDR3 DNA reads TGTGCCAGCAGTAAACAGTTAAACTATGGCTACACCTTC. This codes for CASSKQLNYGYTF.

This clone was seen only once. In DNA form, the CDR3 reads TGTGCCAGCAGCTCCCAGGGTGACAATCAGCCCCAGCATTTT. Protein: CASSSQGDNQPQHF. The chain joins TRBV5-5 to TRBJ1-5, with a weak D call TRBD1 (5 bases). Germline loops: CDR1 SGHKS, CDR2 YYEKEE (reference sequence). The V gene lost 3 bases and the J gene lost 3 bases, with 10 bases spanning the gap. The CDR3 is 14 residues long.

The chain links TRBV2 to TRBJ1-4; D gene unclear. V was shortened by 3 bases and J by 5 bases, with 13 bases between the two germline ends. The CDR3 has 15 amino acids. Germline CDR1 and CDR2: SNHLY and FYNNEI. The CDR3 region is CASSEEWVINEKLFF. The CDR3 nucleotides read TGTGCCAGCAGTGAGGAATGGGTGATAAATGAAAAACTGTTTTTT.

This chain links TRBV28 with TRBJ2-6; D not resolved. The CDR3 is 15 amino acids. CDR1 is MDHEN, CDR2 SYDVKM, per germline. With 5 bases removed from V and 2 bases from J, the gap between germline ends came to 10 bases. The CDR3 is CASSGYTPGANVLTF. The CDR3 nucleotides are TGTGCCAGCAGTGGTTATACCCCTGGGGCCAACGTCCTGACTTTC.

The chain employs TRBV29-1 and TRBJ2-1; D may be TRBD2 (5 bases). This CDR3 has 14 residues. The germline V and J ends were trimmed by 4 bases and 8 bases, with 18 bases remaining between them. Germline-derived CDR1 and CDR2 are SQVTM and ANQGSEA. CDR3 nucleotide sequence: TGCAGCGTTGGGGCCCGAGGGCCTAGGGATGAGCAGTTCTTC. It is translated as CSVGARGPRDEQFF.

This chain links TRBV28 with TRBJ1-5; tentatively, D is TRBD1 (5 bases). Trimming left V 7 bases short and J 2 bases short, with 15 bases between. CDR3 length: 15 amino acids. Germline loops: CDR1 MDHEN, CDR2 SYDVKM. The CDR3 region is CASNLLRGGNQPQHF. CDR3 coding DNA: TGTGCCAGCAACCTCCTAAGGGGAGGCAATCAGCCCCAGCATTTT. The full variable domain, its missing parts supplied by reference TRBV28 and TRBJ1-5, is DVKVTQSSRYLVKRTGEKVFLECVQDMDHENMFWYRQDPGLGLRLIYFSYDVKMKEKGDIPEGYSVSREKKERFSLILESASTNQTSMYLCASNLLRGGNQPQHFGDGTRLSIL.

The rearrangement links TRBV11-2 to TRBJ1-4; D is undetermined. Trimming stripped 3 bases from V and 0 bases from J, with 5 bases between. Germline CDR1 SGHAT, CDR2 FQNNGV. The CDR3 sequence is 14 residues long. The CDR3 reads CASSFRSTNEKLFF. CDR3 nucleotide sequence: TGTGCCAGCAGCTTCAGATCAACTAATGAAAAACTGTTTTTT. Drawing the rest from reference TRBV11-2 and TRBJ1-4, the complete variable domain is EAGVAQSPRYKIIEKRQSVAFWCNPISGHATLYWYQQILGQGPKLLIQFQNNGVVDDSQLPKDRFSAERLKGVDSTLKIQPAKLEDSAVYLCASSFRSTNEKLFFGSGTQLSVL.

The chain uses TRBV5-1 and TRBJ1-2, with 8 bases identical to TRBD1. The CDR3 is made up of 14 amino acids. With V trimmed by 4 bases and J by 8 bases, 10 bases remained unmatched. Germline CDR1 reads SGHRS; CDR2 reads YFSETQ. In DNA, the CDR3 is TGCGCCAGCAGCCCCGGACAGGGAAATGGCGGCTACACCTTC. Its translation is CASSPGQGNGGYTF.

This clone has only a few counts. The chain links TRBV6-5 to TRBJ1-1; 7 bases map to TRBD1. J lost 6 bases, V lost 5 bases, and 6 bases had no gene match. This CDR3 spans 13 amino acids. Looked up from germline, CDR1 is MNHEY and CDR2 is SVGAGI. The CDR3 DNA sequence: TGTGCCAGCAGTACAGACAGGGCGGCTGAAGCTTTCTTT. Encoded protein: CASSTDRAAEAFF.

V and J are TRBV4-3 and TRBJ2-7, with 9 positions matching TRBD1. The CDR3 is 14 amino acids. Germline lookup yields CDR1 LGHNA and CDR2 YSLEER. Trimming cost V 3 bases and J 6 bases; bases outside gene matches: 6. The CDR3 protein is CASSHTGTGREQYF. The CDR3 nucleotides are TGCGCCAGCAGCCACACCGGGACAGGGCGCGAGCAGTACTTC.

The chain couples TRBV28 to TRBJ2-3; weak D call: TRBD2 (6 bases). The CDR3 sequence is 17 residues long. V lost 1 base and J lost 10, with 24 bases in between. Germline V CDR1 and CDR2: MDHEN, SYDVKM. The CDR3 nucleotides read TGTGCCAGCAGTTTATTATCCCCCCAGGAGATTAGCGGCTCGCAGTATTTT. As protein: CASSLLSPQEISGSQYF.

CDR3 amino acids: CASSGQGTKNIQYF. CDR3 sequence (DNA): TGTGCCAGCAGCGGCCAAGGAACCAAAAACATTCAGTACTTC. The chain is built from TRBV7-9 and TRBJ2-4; D is ambiguous. CDR3 size: 14 residues. The V end was cut by 5 bases, the J end by 2 bases, with 10 bases between. From germline, CDR1 is SEHNR and CDR2 FQNEAQ (reference sequence).

V usage is TRBV7-2 and J usage is TRBJ2-7, with D perhaps TRBD1 (5 bases). Trimming took off 5 bases at V and 7 bases at J, with 15 bases between the two ends. This CDR3 region has 13 residues. Germline assignment: CDR1 SGHTA and CDR2 FQGNSA. The CDR3: CASSPTGPREQYF. The CDR3 bases are TGTGCCAGCAGCCCTACAGGTCCCCGAGAGCAGTACTTC.

The J gene is TRBJ2-5, the V gene TRBV24-1; weak D call: TRBD1 (6 bases). V gave up 2 bases and J gave up 4 bases, with 13 bases separating them. The germline CDR1 and CDR2 sequences are KGHDR and SFDVKD. The length of the CDR3 is 15 residues. Here the CDR3 reads CATSDSTGYSETQYF. DNA of the CDR3: TGTGCCACCAGTGATTCTACAGGGTACTCAGAGACCCAGTACTTC.

This rearrangement joins TRBV6-2 or TRBV6-3 to TRBJ2-7; unclear D gene. The ends were cut back, 2 bases at V and 0 bases at J, with 17 bases in the middle. The CDR3 is 17 amino acids. CDR1 MNHEY and CDR2 SVGEGT come from the germline V gene. CDR3 sequence reads: CASSYPSKSESSYEQYF. CDR3 nucleotide sequence: TGTGCCAGCAGTTACCCATCTAAATCGGAGAGCTCCTACGAGCAGTACTTC.

The V call is TRBV4-3, the J call TRBJ1-1; 7 bases align to TRBD1. The CDR3 consists of 16 residues. The V gene's germline CDR1 is LGHNA and CDR2 YSLEER. V lost 0 bases, J lost 7 bases, and 11 bases stayed unmatched. The CDR3 region has the DNA TGCGCCAGCAGCCAAGATCACTTAGGGGGCGCGGGTGAAGCTTTCTTT. Translation: CASSQDHLGGAGEAFF.

For the CDR3, the DNA is TGTGCCAGCAGCCAAGATCGGCAAGTCGGACAGGCCAGCTCCTACGAGCAGTACTTC. Protein product: CASSQDRQVGQASSYEQYF. The chain combines TRBV3-1 (or the pseudogene TRBV3-2) with TRBJ2-7; 7 bases agree with TRBD1. The CDR3 spans 19 residues. Germline CDR1 LGHDT, CDR2 YNNKEL (reference sequence). Trimming at V came to 0 bases and at J to 0 bases, leaving 14 bases not matched to a gene.

The chain couples TRBV7-9 to TRBJ1-5, with 11 bases identical to TRBD1. Germline values: CDR1 SEHNR, CDR2 FQNEAQ (reference sequence). The CDR3 is made up of 14 amino acids. J gave up 5 bases and V 5 bases, and 2 bases lay outside the gene matches. The CDR3: CASSEGQGDQPQHF. DNA for the CDR3: TGTGCCAGCAGCGAGGGACAGGGGGATCAGCCCCAGCATTTT.

This clone was seen only a few times. This sequence joins TRBV9 and TRBJ1-6; 9 bases fit TRBD1. Germline CDR1 reads SGDLS; CDR2 reads YYNGEE. The CDR3 runs to 14 residues. Germline trimming cut 7 bases from V and 11 bases from J; bases unmatched to any gene: 10. The CDR3 DNA reads as TGTGCCAGCTCTGGAACAGGGGGCAGTGCACCCCTCCACTTT. As protein: CASSGTGGSAPLHF.